Given below is one TCR beta chain in context. A few counts support this clonotype. Its antigen is unknown. The record has no base qualities; no much larger clone is one base away. This sample is part of a study of breast tumors, draining lymph nodes, adjacent tissues (TCRdb year 2016). Concerning the study at large: In breast cancer patients, the study compared the TCR beta repertoires of tumor, adjacent nontumor tissue and axillary lymph nodes. In human breast cancer, the study set out to evaluate how tumor, surrounding tissue and draining lymph node repertoires relate to one another and whether T cells may move between these sites. What the authors observed across the whole study: The conclusion that tumor T cells originate in lymph nodes was framed as consistent with a hypothesis rather than directly demonstrated. Tumor and nontumor tissue repertoires were found to be significantly more similar in luminal-like than in basal-like breast cancer. The data were considered consistent with most tumor T cells being derived from the lymph node and subsequently expanding within tumor tissue. Tumor T-cell repertoires showed less diversity than lymph node repertoires and more diversity than nontumor tissue repertoires, and tumor T-cell repertoires showed preferential V and J gene usage.

V trim: 0 bases; J trim: 2 bases; unmatched bases: 5. According to the germline V gene, CDR1 reads MNHNS and CDR2 reads SASEGT. The CDR3 has 17 amino acids, counting the end cysteine and phenylalanine. The retained sequence is limited to the CDR3, 51 bases, with the frame set at the first base. Sequencing relied on an Illumina HiSeq 2000. TCR beta chain libraries were generated through multiplex PCR amplification. High-throughput sequencing was used to analyze the amplified TCR beta chain products. Through fastp at Q25 and MiXCR, TCRdb rebuilt clones from the public reads, retaining in-frame beta chains. Rows are combined by CDR3 protein, so each entry shows the most common genes and DNA. Present in this sample are around 50,000 distinct CDR3 sequences, roughly 23% of which were seen just once. The ten largest clones capture 7.5% to 9.5% of the sample.

This receptor was taken from a female donor with breast cancer. Some clones in this sample may be carry-over from other donors' samples. Source material: breast tumor tissue. The rearrangement joined TRBV6-1 to TRBJ2-3; TRBD1 agrees with 10 junctional bases. Here the CDR3 is given as CASSEAKGQGFTDTQYF. DNA sequence: TGTGCCAGCAGTGAAGCGAAGGGACAGGGGTTCACAGATACGCAGTATTTT.